This T cell receptor beta chain was found in a study of blood T cells in healthy people across ages. Regarding the study as a whole: The fall in TCR beta diversity per million T cells was roughly linear with age. The study found more naive CD4+ cells and higher diversity in long-lived than aged donors.

For the second PCR, which ran for roughly 7 to 11 cycles, a sample-barcoded 5' primer and a J-beta primer mix were used. TCRdb processed the 5' RACE reads anew with MiXCR; each CDR3 protein has one entry. The sample lists 550,000 to 800,000 distinct CDR3 sequences; around 21% were seen once. CDR1 and CDR2 from the germline V gene are KGHSH and LQKENI. CDR3 length: 13 amino acids. This clonotype is a singleton in its sample. No antigen is known for it. Germline and junction disagree at one end, which may indicate a read error. Specimen: blood. The receptor comes from a man in his 70s in good health. V is TRBV18 and J is TRBJ2-7, with D possibly being TRBD1 (5 bases). CDR3 region: CASSPIQGYERYF. CDR3 sequence (DNA): TGTGCCAGCTCACCTATCCAGGGATACGAGCGGTACTTC.